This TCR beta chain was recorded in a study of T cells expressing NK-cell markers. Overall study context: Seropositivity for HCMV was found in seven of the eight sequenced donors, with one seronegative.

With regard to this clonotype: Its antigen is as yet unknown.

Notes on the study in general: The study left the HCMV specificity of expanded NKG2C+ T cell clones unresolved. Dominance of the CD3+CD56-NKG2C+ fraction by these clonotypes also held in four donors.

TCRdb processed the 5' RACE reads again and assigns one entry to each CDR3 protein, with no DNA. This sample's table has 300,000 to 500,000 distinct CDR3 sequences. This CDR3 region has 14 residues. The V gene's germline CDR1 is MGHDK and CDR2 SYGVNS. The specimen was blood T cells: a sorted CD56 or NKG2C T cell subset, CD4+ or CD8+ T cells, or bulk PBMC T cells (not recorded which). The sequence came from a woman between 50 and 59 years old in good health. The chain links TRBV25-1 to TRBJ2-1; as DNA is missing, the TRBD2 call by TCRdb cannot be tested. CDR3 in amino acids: CASNLAGVNNEQFF.